This entry features one TCR beta chain sequence. The antigen remains undetermined. The entry originates in a study of blood T cells in healthy people across ages. V dropped 7 bases and J dropped 1 base, with 14 bases sitting between them. The CDR3 totals 14 residues. Points from the study as a whole: Donors of long life had a larger count of naive CD4+ cells and greater diversity than aged donors. Estimates drawn from one million T cells were deemed to understate diversity.

The second PCR ran roughly 6 to 11 cycles with a sample-barcoded 5' primer and J-beta primers. Tags on each cDNA molecule came from a template-switch adaptor with 12 random nucleotides. TCRdb reprocessed the 5' RACE reads with MiXCR, giving one entry per CDR3 protein. Among 1.5 million or so distinct CDR3 sequences listed, about 42% were seen once. The chain couples TRBV12-3 or TRBV12-4 to TRBJ2-7; tentatively, D is TRBD1 (5 bases). This sequence originates from a woman in her late teens or twenties in good health. The specimen was blood. CDR3 in DNA: TGTGCCAGCAAGGCCAGGGTCGGATCCTACGAGCAGTACTTC. Translating gives CASKARVGSYEQYF.